This T cell receptor beta chain was sequenced during a study of cytomegalovirus exposure and HLA in healthy donors. Both 60 Vbeta primers and 13 Jbeta primers went into the PCR. The method was immunoSEQ multiplex PCR; TCRdb's version includes in-frame clones alone and lacks a portion of them. In the table there are some 78,000 clones, 55% to 85% of which are singletons. Study-wide findings and caveats: With later analysis, a missense DCLRE1C variant became linked to TCR beta V- and J-gene trimming. Prior analysis indicated that the majority of TCR beta V segments exhibited productivity approximately 87% or approximately 30% of the time. Beyond CMV serostatus, there was no information to go on about immune exposure. Several V segments, TRBV6-2 and TRBV6-3 among them, could not be told apart and were dropped.

About this clone itself: Its antigen remains unknown.

Germline V gene data show CDR1 as SGHRS and CDR2 as YFSETQ. This CDR3 is 14 amino acids long. V gave up 1 base and J gave up 4 bases, with 11 bases separating them. V usage is TRBV5-1 and J usage is TRBJ2-5, with TRBD1 as a possible D gene (6 bases). The sample taken for sequencing was PBMCs. The sequence derives from a woman in her 40s in good health and CMV-seropositive. Here the CDR3 reads CASSLYGRGETQYF. The DNA of the CDR3 is TGCGCCAGCAGCTTGTACGGCAGGGGAGAGACCCAGTACTTC.